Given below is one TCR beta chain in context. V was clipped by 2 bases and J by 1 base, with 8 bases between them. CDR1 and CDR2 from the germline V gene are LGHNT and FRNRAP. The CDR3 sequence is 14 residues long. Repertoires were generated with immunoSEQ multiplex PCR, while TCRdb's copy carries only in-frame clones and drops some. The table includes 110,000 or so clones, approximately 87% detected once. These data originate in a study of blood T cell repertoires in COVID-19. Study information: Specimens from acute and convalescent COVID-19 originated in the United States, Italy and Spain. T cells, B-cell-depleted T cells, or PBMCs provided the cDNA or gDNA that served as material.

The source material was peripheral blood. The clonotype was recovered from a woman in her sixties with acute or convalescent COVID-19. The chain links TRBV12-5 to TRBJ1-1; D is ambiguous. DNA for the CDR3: TGTGCTAGTGGTTTGCTTCCCGGGAACACTGAAGCTTTCTTT. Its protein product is CASGLLPGNTEAFF.